Listed below are T cell receptor beta chains from one sample, sequenced in a study of blood T cell repertoires in COVID-19. Here immunoSEQ multiplex PCR was the method, and the copy in TCRdb shows in-frame clones only, minus some. This table holds some 69,000 clones, about nine tenths found once. The sample comprised peripheral blood. These receptors came from a man between 60 and 75 years old with acute or convalescent COVID-19. Each CDR3 is given with its conserved first and last residue. Each record gives: D gene, J gene, V gene, clone size, CDR3 DNA, CDR3 protein. D genes are given only for firm matches. Rows give clone size only sometimes, using once, few, many, or a class for an expanded clone.

. | TRBJ1-3 | TRBV6-5 | . | TGTGCCAGCAACCCCGGGACACACTCTGGAAACACCATATATTTT | CASNPGTHSGNTIYF
TRBD1 | TRBJ2-7 | TRBV12-3/TRBV12-4 | . | TGTGCCAGCAGGGGGGACAGAGGCTACGAGCAGTACTTC | CASRGDRGYEQYF
. | TRBJ1-1 | TRBV2 | . | TGTGCCAGCAGGACTAACGGGCCGAACACTGAAGCTTTCTTT | CASRTNGPNTEAFF
. | TRBJ1-2 | TRBV16 | . | TGTGCCAGCAGCCAAAATGCGCCCCAGGATGGCTACACCTTC | CASSQNAPQDGYTF
. | TRBJ2-5 | TRBV30 | . | TGTGCCTGGAATCGGGTCCCAGAGCTCCAAGAGACCCAGTACTTC | CAWNRVPELQETQYF
. | TRBJ1-3 | TRBV21-1 | . | TGTGCCAGCAGCAATCTCGGACAGGAGAGCTCTGGAAACACCATATATTTT | CASSNLGQESSGNTIYF
. | TRBJ2-3 | TRBV5-6 | . | TGTGCCAGCAGCTTGGGGGGCAGGGATACGCAGTATTTT | CASSLGGRDTQYF
TRBD1 | TRBJ1-6 | TRBV11-2 | . | TGTGCCAGCGGGGACAGGGGGCAAAATTCACCCCTCCACTTT | CASGDRGQNSPLHF
. | TRBJ1-1 | TRBV11-2 | . | TGTGCCAGCAGCTCGCAGGGTAACACTGAAGCTTTCTTT | CASSSQGNTEAFF
. | TRBJ1-5 | TRBV5-5 | . | TGTGCCAGCAGCGAGGGATCAGCCGGCACGTTGCAGCCCCAGCATTTT | CASSEGSAGTLQPQHF
. | TRBJ1-1 | TRBV3-1/TRBV3-2 | few | TGTGCCAGCAGCCAATGGGCAGATAACACTGAAGCTTTCTTT | CASSQWADNTEAFF
TRBD1 | TRBJ2-1 | TRBV12-5 | . | TGTGCTAGTGGGACGGGACAGAGTTCCTACAATGAGCAGTTCTTC | CASGTGQSSYNEQFF
TRBD1 | TRBJ2-7 | TRBV2 | . | TGTGCCAGCAGTCCCGGGACAGGGGGCGGAGAGCAGTACTTC | CASSPGTGGGEQYF
. | TRBJ1-5 | TRBV18 | once | TGTGCCAGCTCACCGTCGGCGGATCAGCCCCAGCATTTT | CASSPSADQPQHF
TRBD1 | TRBJ1-2 | TRBV3-1/TRBV3-2 | once | TGTGCCAGCAGCCAAGATTACGGCGGGACAGCCTATGGCTACACCTTC | CASSQDYGGTAYGYTF
. | TRBJ1-1 | TRBV9 | . | TGTGCCAGCAGGACGGGAGGGGCCCTGAACACTGAAGCTTTCTTT | CASRTGGALNTEAFF
. | TRBJ1-2 | TRBV7-9 | few | TGTGCCAGCAGCTTATCACTCCAGGACTATGGCTACACCTTC | CASSLSLQDYGYTF
. | TRBJ2-1 | TRBV6-5 | . | TGTGCCAGCAGGCCGGGGGGCCTCAATGAGCAGTTCTTC | CASRPGGLNEQFF
. | TRBJ1-6 | TRBV2 | . | TGTGCCAGCACAGGGATCGCAAATTCACCCCTCCACTTT | CASTGIANSPLHF
TRBD1 | TRBJ1-2 | TRBV27 | once | TGTGCCAGCAGTCGAGACAGGGGGCCCGGCTACACCTTC | CASSRDRGPGYTF
. | TRBJ1-1 | TRBV5-4 | . | TGTGCCAGCAGCTTGCTCACAGGGGAAGCTTTCTTT | CASSLLTGEAFF
TRBD1 | TRBJ1-2 | TRBV12-3/TRBV12-4 | once | TGTGCCAGCAGTCGACAGGGCTGGGGCTACACCTTC | CASSRQGWGYTF
. | TRBJ1-4 | TRBV18 | . | TGTGCCAGCTCACCTCTTTTGAAACACGAAAAACTGTTTTTT | CASSPLLKHEKLFF
. | TRBJ2-2 | TRBV2 | . | TGTGCCAGCAGTGAAAATAGCATTTCCGGGGAGCTGTTTTTT | CASSENSISGELFF
TRBD1 | TRBJ2-2 | TRBV5-1 | . | TGCGCCAGCAGCTCAACAGGGGGGATGAACACCGGGGAGCTGTTTTTT | CASSSTGGMNTGELFF
. | TRBJ2-7 | TRBV5-1 | . | TGCGCCAGCAGCTTTATTAGCGACTCCTACGAGCAGTACTTC | CASSFISDSYEQYF
TRBD1 | TRBJ1-2 | TRBV24-1 | . | TGTGCCACCAGTGATGGGGACAGCTCCCGGGGCTACACCTTC | CATSDGDSSRGYTF
TRBD2 | TRBJ2-1 | TRBV7-2 | . | TGTGCCTCCGGAGTACTAGCGGGGATTGAGCAGTTCTTC | CASGVLAGIEQFF
. | TRBJ1-4 | TRBV5-6 | few | TGTGCCAGCAGCCTCGGGAGCTATAATGAAAAACTGTTTTTT | CASSLGSYNEKLFF
. | TRBJ1-6 | TRBV14 | . | TGTGCCAGCAGCCAAGGTGTATCACCCCTCCACTTT | CASSQGVSPLHF
TRBD2 | TRBJ2-1 | TRBV24-1 | . | TGTGCCACCAGTCCAGCGGGGTCTTCCAATGAGCAGTTCTTC | CATSPAGSSNEQFF
. | TRBJ2-3 | TRBV18 | . | TGTGCCAGCTCACCCCAAAGGACAGTTAGCACAGATACGCAGTATTTT | CASSPQRTVSTDTQYF
. | TRBJ1-6 | TRBV7-8 | . | TGTGCCAGCAGCTTAGTGGAGGGATCGGTGAATTCACCCCTCCACTTT | CASSLVEGSVNSPLHF
. | TRBJ2-6 | TRBV7-2 | . | TGTGCCAGCAGCTTAGCGAGACACCCTGGGGCCAACGTCCTGACTTTC | CASSLARHPGANVLTF
TRBD2 | TRBJ2-3 | TRBV9 | . | TGTGCCAGCAGCGAGCGCCCACTAGCGGGGGGCGATACGCAGTATTTT | CASSERPLAGGDTQYF
. | TRBJ1-5 | TRBV6-6 | once | TGTGCCAGCAGCCCTGGGAGGGACAATCAGCCCCAGCATTTT | CASSPGRDNQPQHF
. | TRBJ1-2 | TRBV9 | . | TGTGCCAGCAGCGGCAGGGGCTCTAACTATGGCTACACCTTC | CASSGRGSNYGYTF
. | TRBJ1-3 | TRBV25-1 | once | TGTGCCAGCCGTTCAGGTGGAAACACCATATATTTT | CASRSGGNTIYF
TRBD1 | TRBJ2-2 | TRBV24-1 | . | TGTGCCACCAGTGATTGGGACAGCACCGGGGAGCTGTTTTTT | CATSDWDSTGELFF
. | TRBJ1-1 | TRBV5-5 | . | TGTGCCAGCAGCTTAACAGGGACCCTTGTGGGCACTGAAGCTTTCTTT | CASSLTGTLVGTEAFF
. | TRBJ2-3 | TRBV27 | . | TGTGCCAGCAGTTTACGAACAAGCACAGATACGCAGTATTTT | CASSLRTSTDTQYF
TRBD1 | TRBJ1-1 | TRBV5-1 | . | TGCGCCAGCAGCTTGGGAGGGACAGGCGGGCGGGAAGCTTTCTTT | CASSLGGTGGREAFF
. | TRBJ2-5 | TRBV5-1 | . | TGCGCCAGCAGCTCCGACACGTTAGGGACCCAGTACTTC | CASSSDTLGTQYF
TRBD1 | TRBJ2-7 | TRBV5-1 | few | TGCGCCAGCAGCCCCTCTGGACAGGCCTACGAGCAGTACTTC | CASSPSGQAYEQYF
TRBD1 | TRBJ1-6 | TRBV24-1 | . | TGTGCCACCAGTGATGTGACAGGGGGTAAAACCTTAGGAAATTCACCCCTCCACTTT | CATSDVTGGKTLGNSPLHF
. | TRBJ1-6 | TRBV10-3 | . | TGTGCCATCAGTGACGAAGCGGTTATTTCTTCACCCCTCCACTTT | CAISDEAVISSPLHF